The entry below describes one T cell receptor beta chain. The sample originates from a study of T cells of healthy individuals. A single record per CDR3 protein comes from TCRdb applying MiXCR to the 5' RACE reads. The table has about 63,000 distinct CDR3 sequences, about 16% seen once. This TCR was sampled from a human donor in good health.

The CDR3 reads CASSHLAGLGNTQYF. CDR3 bases: TGTGCCAGCAGCCACCTAGCGGGACTCGGGAATACGCAGTATTTT. The chain has TRBV3-1 and TRBJ2-3; 9 bases line up with TRBD2. The CDR3 consists of 15 residues. Germline V gives CDR1 LGHDT, CDR2 YNNKEL (reference sequence). The V segment lost 3 bases and the J segment 7 bases; nucleotides outside the gene matches: 8.